The present entry profiles one T cell receptor (beta chain) with its context. Clones were read by immunoSEQ multiplex PCR, and TCRdb kept only the in-frame ones, dropping some. The sample shows approximately 290,000 clones, 75% to 95% of them seen only once. Per germline, CDR1 KGHSH and CDR2 LQKENI. The CDR3 consists of 15 residues. With 0 bases clipped from V and 10 bases from J, the junction kept 6 bases outside the gene matches. This sample is drawn from a study of blood T cell repertoires in COVID-19. The receptor's source is a woman aged 25 to 39 who had recovered from COVID-19. The chain is built from TRBV18 and TRBJ2-1; 10 nucleotides agree with TRBD1. Sequenced material: PBMCs or T cells enriched from blood (not recorded which). The CDR3 loop reads CASSPPRTGGTEQFF. CDR3 DNA: TGTGCCAGCTCACCACCTCGGACAGGGGGAACCGAGCAGTTCTTC. The variable domain in full, completed from reference TRBV18 and TRBJ2-1, reads NAGVMQNPRHLVRRRGQEARLRCSPMKGHSHVYWYRQLPEEGLKFMVYLQKENIIDESGMPKERFSAEFPKEGPSILRIQQVVRGDSAAYFCASSPPRTGGTEQFFGPGTRLTVL.